This TCR beta chain was profiled in a study of blood T cell repertoires in COVID-19. For the study at large: The samples span acute and convalescent COVID-19 from the United States, Italy and Spain. Nucleic acid was either cDNA or gDNA, and it came from T cells, B-cell-depleted T cells, or PBMCs.

Trimming removed 2 bases at V and 6 bases at J, with 8 bases between. The CDR3 is 13 amino acids. Germline CDR1 reads MNHNS; CDR2 reads SASEGT. Source study methods: How many nucleated cells were present was estimated from reference gene primer amplification. The protocol was immunoSEQ multiplex PCR, while the TCRdb copy is restricted to in-frame clones and leaves out a portion. For V, J and clone size, that table is used; D and trimming come from the DNA. Seen here are about 210,000 clones, about 91% observed once, and the top ten hold around 1.2%. The source is a man aged 25-45 years with acute or convalescent COVID-19. The J gene is TRBJ1-5, the V gene TRBV6-1; D gene unclear. Material: peripheral blood. The CDR3 DNA reads as TGTGCCAGCAGTGAAACCGTCGGTCAGCCCCAGCATTTT. As protein: CASSETVGQPQHF.